This T cell receptor beta chain was captured by sequencing in a study of cytomegalovirus exposure and HLA in healthy donors. Across the study: From donors who were HLA-typed, an early data release held 70 million to 90 million unique TCRs. The Caucasian-associated ancestry cluster contained about four fifths of the 300 to 400 genotyped donors.

Findings and caveats of the study: Roughly even sequencing depth across donors was the assumption behind the presence/absence analyses. Most likely, a cluster of highly shared sequence variants arose as a sequencing artifact.

The V gene's germline CDR1 is LNHDA and CDR2 SQIVND (reference sequence). The CDR3 covers 13 residues. V dropped 5 bases and J dropped 3 bases, with 11 bases sitting between them. 13 Jbeta primers and 60 Vbeta primers were used for the PCR. The table came from immunoSEQ multiplex PCR; TCRdb's copy has only in-frame clones and leaves some out. The sample has just over 150,000 clones, approximately 79% seen once; the top ten hold more than 6.5%. Regarding this clone: Its antigen is not identified.

This rearrangement joins TRBV19 to TRBJ2-7; maybe TRBD2 (6 bases). Sequenced material: PBMCs. The receptor was derived from a woman between 50 and 59 years old in good health and CMV-seropositive. The CDR3 region is CASSGRGVYEQYF. The CDR3 region has the DNA TGTGCCAGTAGTGGGCGGGGAGTCTACGAGCAGTACTTC.